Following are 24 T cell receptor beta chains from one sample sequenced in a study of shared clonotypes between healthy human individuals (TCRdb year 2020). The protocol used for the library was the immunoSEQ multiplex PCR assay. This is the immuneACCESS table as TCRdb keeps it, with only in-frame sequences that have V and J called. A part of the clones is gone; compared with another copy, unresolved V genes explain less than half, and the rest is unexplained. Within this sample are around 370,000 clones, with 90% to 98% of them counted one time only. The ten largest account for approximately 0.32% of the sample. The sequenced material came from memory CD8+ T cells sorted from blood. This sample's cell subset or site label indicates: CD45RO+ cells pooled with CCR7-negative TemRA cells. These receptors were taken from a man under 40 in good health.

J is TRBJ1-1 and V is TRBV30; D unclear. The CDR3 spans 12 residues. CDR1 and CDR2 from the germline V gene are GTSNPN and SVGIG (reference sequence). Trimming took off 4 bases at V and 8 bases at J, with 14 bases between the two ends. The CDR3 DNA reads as TGTGCCTGGAATAGGCCCTGGATGGAAGCTTTCTTT. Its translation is CAWNRPWMEAFF.

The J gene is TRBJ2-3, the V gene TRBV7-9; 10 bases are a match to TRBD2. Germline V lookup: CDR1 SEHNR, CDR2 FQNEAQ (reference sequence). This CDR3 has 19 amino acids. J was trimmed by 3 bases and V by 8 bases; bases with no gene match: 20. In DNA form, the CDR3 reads TGTGCCAGCCGGACGTCGCGGAGGCTAGCGGGAGTTGGGACAGATACGCAGTATTTT. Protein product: CASRTSRRLAGVGTDTQYF. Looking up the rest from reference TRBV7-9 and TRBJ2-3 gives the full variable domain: DTGVSQNPRHKITKRGQNVTFRCDPISEHNRLYWYRQTLGQGPEFLTYFQNEAQLEKSRLLSDRFSAERPKGSFSTLEIQRTEQGDSAMYLCASRTSRRLAGVGTDTQYFGPGTRLTVL.

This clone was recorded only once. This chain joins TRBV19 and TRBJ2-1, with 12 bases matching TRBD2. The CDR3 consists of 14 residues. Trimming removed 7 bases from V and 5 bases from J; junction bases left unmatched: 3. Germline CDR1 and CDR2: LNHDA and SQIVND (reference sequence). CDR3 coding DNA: TGTGCCAGTACAAGGACTAGCGGGAACAATGAGCAGTTCTTC. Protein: CASTRTSGNNEQFF.

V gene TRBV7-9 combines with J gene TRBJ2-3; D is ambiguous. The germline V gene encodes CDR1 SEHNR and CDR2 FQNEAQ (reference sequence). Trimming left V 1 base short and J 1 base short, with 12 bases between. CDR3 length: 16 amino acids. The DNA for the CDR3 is TGTGCCAGCAGCTTAGTAGGAGACCCAGGCACAGATACGCAGTATTTT. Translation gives CASSLVGDPGTDTQYF.

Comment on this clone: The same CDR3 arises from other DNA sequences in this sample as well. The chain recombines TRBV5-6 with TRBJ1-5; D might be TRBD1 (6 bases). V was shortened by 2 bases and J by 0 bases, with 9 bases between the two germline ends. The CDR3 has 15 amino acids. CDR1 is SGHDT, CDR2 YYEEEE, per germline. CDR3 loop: CASSFRGYSNQPQHF. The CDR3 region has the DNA TGTGCCAGCAGCTTCAGGGGTTATAGCAATCAGCCCCAGCATTTT.

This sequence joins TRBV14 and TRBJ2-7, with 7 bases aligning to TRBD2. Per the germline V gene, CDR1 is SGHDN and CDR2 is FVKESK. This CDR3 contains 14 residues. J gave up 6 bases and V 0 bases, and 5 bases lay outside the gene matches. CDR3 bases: TGTGCCAGCAGCCAAGATTTTTCTAGCGGCGAGCAGTACTTC. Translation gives CASSQDFSSGEQYF. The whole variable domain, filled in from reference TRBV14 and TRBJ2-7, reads EAGVTQFPSHSVIEKGQTVTLRCDPISGHDNLYWYRRVMGKEIKFLLHFVKESKQDESGMPNNRFLAERTGGTYSTLKVQPAELEDSGVYFCASSQDFSSGEQYFGPGTRLTVT.

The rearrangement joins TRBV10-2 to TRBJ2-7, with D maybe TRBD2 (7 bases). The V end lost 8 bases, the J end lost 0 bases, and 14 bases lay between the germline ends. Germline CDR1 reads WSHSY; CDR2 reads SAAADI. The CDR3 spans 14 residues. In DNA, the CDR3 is TGCGCCAGCCAAGGGGGGGCCTCCTCCTACGAGCAGTACTTC. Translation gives CASQGGASSYEQYF.

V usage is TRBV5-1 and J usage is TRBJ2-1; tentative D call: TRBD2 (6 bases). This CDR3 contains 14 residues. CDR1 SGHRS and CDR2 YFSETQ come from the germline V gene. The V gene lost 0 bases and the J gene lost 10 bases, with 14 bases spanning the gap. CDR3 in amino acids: CASSLEAGREEQFF. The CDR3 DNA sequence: TGCGCCAGCAGCTTGGAGGCGGGACGGGAGGAGCAGTTCTTC.

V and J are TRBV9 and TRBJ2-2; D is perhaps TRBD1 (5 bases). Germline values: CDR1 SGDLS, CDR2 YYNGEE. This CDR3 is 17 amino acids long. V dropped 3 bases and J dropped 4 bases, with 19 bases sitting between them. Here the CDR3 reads CASSEETVPTATGELFF. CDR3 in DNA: TGTGCCAGCAGCGAGGAGACAGTCCCTACGGCCACCGGGGAGCTGTTTTTT.

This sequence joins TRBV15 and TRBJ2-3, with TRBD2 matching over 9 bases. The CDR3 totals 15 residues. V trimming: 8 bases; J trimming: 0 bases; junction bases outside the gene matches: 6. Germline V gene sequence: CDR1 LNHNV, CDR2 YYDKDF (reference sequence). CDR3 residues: CATRRGGPSTDTQYF. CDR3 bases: TGTGCCACCCGGCGGGGGGGACCGAGCACAGATACGCAGTATTTT.

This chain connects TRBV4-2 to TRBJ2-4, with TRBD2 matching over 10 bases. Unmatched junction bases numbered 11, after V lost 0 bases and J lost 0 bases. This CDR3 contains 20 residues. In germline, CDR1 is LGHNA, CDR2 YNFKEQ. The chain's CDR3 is CASSQDGPSGSSLAKNIQYF. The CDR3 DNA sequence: TGTGCCAGCAGCCAAGATGGGCCTAGCGGGAGTTCTCTAGCCAAAAACATTCAGTACTTC.

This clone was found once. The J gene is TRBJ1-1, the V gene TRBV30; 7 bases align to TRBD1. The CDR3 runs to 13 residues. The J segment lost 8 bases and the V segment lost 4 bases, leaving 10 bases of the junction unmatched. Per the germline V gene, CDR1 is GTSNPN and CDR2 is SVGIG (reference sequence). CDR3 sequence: CAWTQGGGTEAFF. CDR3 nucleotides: TGTGCCTGGACCCAAGGGGGCGGGACGGAAGCTTTCTTT.

CDR3 region: CASSLVQGAYEQYF. DNA of the CDR3: TGCGCCAGCAGCTTGGTACAGGGGGCGTACGAGCAGTACTTC. This chain connects TRBV5-1 to TRBJ2-7; 9 bases map to TRBD1. Germline CDR1 and CDR2: SGHRS and YFSETQ. The CDR3 loop spans 14 amino acids. The junction had 2 bases not matched to a gene; V was cut back by 0 bases and J by 4 bases.

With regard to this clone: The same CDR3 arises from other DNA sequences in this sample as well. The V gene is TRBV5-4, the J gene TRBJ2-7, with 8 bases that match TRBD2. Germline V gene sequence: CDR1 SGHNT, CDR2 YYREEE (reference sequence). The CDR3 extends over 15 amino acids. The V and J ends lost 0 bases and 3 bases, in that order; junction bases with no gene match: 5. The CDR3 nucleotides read TGTGCCAGCAGCTTGGGAGGTAGCGGGAACTACGAGCAGTACTTC. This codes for CASSLGGSGNYEQYF.

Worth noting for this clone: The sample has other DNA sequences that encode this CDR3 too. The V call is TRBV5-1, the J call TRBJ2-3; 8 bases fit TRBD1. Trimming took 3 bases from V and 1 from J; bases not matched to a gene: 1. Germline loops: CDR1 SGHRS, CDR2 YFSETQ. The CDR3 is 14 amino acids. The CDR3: CASSSGQGTDTQYF. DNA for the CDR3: TGCGCCAGCAGCTCGGGACAGGGCACAGATACGCAGTATTTT.

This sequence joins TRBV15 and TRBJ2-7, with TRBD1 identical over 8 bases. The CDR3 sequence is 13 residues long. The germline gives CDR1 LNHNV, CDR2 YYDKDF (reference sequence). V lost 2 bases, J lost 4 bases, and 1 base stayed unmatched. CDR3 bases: TGTGCCACCAGCAGACAGGGGGCTTACGAGCAGTACTTC. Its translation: CATSRQGAYEQYF.

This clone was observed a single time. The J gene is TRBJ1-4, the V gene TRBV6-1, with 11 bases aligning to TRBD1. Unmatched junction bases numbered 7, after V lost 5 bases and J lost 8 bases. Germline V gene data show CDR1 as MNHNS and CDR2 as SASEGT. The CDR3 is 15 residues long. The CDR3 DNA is TGTGCCAGCAGTCTGGGGGACAGGGGGACCGAAAAACTGTTTTTT. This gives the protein CASSLGDRGTEKLFF.

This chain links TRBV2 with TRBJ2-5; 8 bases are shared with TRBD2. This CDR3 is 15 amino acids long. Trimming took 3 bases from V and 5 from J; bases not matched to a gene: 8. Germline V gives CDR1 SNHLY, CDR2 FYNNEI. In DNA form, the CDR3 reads TGTGCCAGCAGTGATTCCGGGAGGGCCGGCGAGACCCAGTACTTC. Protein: CASSDSGRAGETQYF. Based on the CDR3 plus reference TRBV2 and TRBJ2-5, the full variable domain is EPEVTQTPSHQVTQMGQEVILRCVPISNHLYFYWYRQILGQKVEFLVSFYNNEISEKSEIFDDQFSVERPDGSNFTLKIRSTKLEDSAMYFCASSDSGRAGETQYFGPGTRLLVL.

CDR3 sequence: CASSLATSGRAYEQYF. The CDR3 coding sequence is TGCGCCAGCAGCTTGGCGACTAGCGGGAGGGCCTACGAGCAGTACTTC. The J gene is TRBJ2-7, the V gene TRBV5-1, with 14 bases fitting TRBD2. CDR1 SGHRS and CDR2 YFSETQ come from the germline V gene. Trimming removed 0 bases from V and 2 bases from J; junction bases left unmatched: 1. The CDR3 spans 16 residues.

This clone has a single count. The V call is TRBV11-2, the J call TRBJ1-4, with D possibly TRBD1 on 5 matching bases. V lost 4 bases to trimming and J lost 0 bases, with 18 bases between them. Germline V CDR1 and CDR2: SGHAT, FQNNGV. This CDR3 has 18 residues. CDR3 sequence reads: CASSSLGLKGATNEKLFF. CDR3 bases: TGTGCCAGCAGCTCCCTGGGACTCAAGGGTGCAACTAATGAAAAACTGTTTTTT.

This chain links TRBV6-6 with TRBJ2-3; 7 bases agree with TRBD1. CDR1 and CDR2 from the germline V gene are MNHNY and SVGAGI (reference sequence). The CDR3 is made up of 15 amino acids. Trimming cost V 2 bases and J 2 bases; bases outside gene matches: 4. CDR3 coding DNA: TGTGCCAGCAGTTACGACAGGGCCCACACAGATACGCAGTATTTT. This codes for CASSYDRAHTDTQYF.

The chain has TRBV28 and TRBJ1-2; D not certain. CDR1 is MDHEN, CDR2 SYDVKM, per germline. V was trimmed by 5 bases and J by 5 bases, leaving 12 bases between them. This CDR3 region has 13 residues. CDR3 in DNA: TGTGCCAGCAGTAATAACCCCGGATATGGCTACACCTTC. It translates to CASSNNPGYGYTF.

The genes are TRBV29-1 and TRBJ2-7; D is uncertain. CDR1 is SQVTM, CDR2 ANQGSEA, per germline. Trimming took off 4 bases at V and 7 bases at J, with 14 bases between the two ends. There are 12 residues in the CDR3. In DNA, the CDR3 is TGCAGCGTTGTAGATAGGGCCGGGGAGCAGTACTTC. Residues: CSVVDRAGEQYF.

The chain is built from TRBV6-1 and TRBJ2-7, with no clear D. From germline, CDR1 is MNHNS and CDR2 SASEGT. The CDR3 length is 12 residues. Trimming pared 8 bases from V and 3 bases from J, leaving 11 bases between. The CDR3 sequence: CASGNQNYEQYF. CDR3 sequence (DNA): TGTGCCAGCGGGAACCAAAACTACGAGCAGTACTTC.